The source of this T cell receptor (beta chain) is a study of read filtering for tumor transcriptome and immune sequencing (dated by TCRdb to 2018 to 2020). Concerning the study at large: The cohort consisted of about 17 male and over eleven female patients, with a mean age of around 66 years and an age range of about 45 to 90. Under revised international staging, eight or nine patients fell into R-ISS I, 16 into R-ISS II and six or seven into R-ISS III. After DNase treatment, whole-transcriptome libraries were prepared using the TruSeq RNA Access Library Prep Kit. Per sample, about 3.5 to 11 million TCR-region mapped reads were obtained with IR-seq, compared with only roughly 80 to 1273 with RNA-seq. Using the same bone marrow samples, the study compared TCR repertoires obtained by targeted immune repertoire sequencing with those obtained by bulk whole-transcriptome sequencing. One of the main goals was to work out a read-filtering strategy for immune repertoire data, in particular whether clonotypes backed by only a single read should be removed. General findings and caveats noted by the study authors: Single-read clonotypes made up around 82% of clonotypes but only approximately 3.5% of total reads in IR-seq, compared with more than 65% of clonotypes and around 45% of reads in RNA-seq. The correlation between IR-seq and RNA-seq shared clonotype proportions rose when single-read clonotypes were removed. Clonotypes were captured by IR-seq at much higher depth and more reliably than by RNA-seq, and smaller IR-seq throughput was sufficient for identification of most shared clonotypes. Rather than purified T cells, the sorted CD138-negative fraction was a mixed bone marrow immune population.

Bone marrow was sampled from every patient at the time of active disease. Ficoll-Hypaque density gradient centrifugation was used to isolate bone marrow mononuclear cells. CD138-negative cells were obtained by negative selection after labeling with CD138 magnetic microbeads on a MACS separator, removing myeloma plasma cells. Purity of the isolated cells was checked by flow cytometry on an Attune NxT using CD138 antibodies. Total RNA was extracted with TRIzol reagent and quantified with a NanoDrop spectrophotometer. Paired RNA-seq and IR-seq were performed on each patient's CD138-negative bone marrow sample. This clonotype turned up a few times. It has no known antigen specificity. One base away there is no much larger clone; base qualities are not given. The Immunoverse kit was used to build TCR libraries from around 400 ng RNA, with molecular barcoded adaptors covering alpha/delta and beta/gamma chains. The same RNA used for transcriptome sequencing was used for TCR library preparation. Sequencing of the TCR libraries was done on an Illumina HiSeq 4000 with 2 x 150 cycles. The study's processing was this. TCR reads were aligned to human V, D, J and C references and assembled into CDR3 clonotypes with MiXCR, including quality filtering and error correction. Clonotype counts and gene usage diversity were analyzed with the tcR package in R. Raw mapping reads were checked after the RNA-seq reads had been mapped by STAR aligner version 2.5.3a onto the human GRCh37 genome. To test the effect of sequencing depth on detected clonotypes, IR-seq fastq files were randomly downsampled using Seqtk 1.3. The public reads were run again by TCRdb, first through fastp at Q25 and then through MiXCR, and only productive beta chains were kept. Each entry merges the rows of one CDR3 protein and shows their most common DNA and genes. The authors' filters were not applied to this entry. This sample gives roughly 82,000 distinct CDR3 sequences in total; about 12% of them show up just once. The ten top clones hold just under 15% of the sample.

This TCR derives from a donor aged 40 or older with multiple myeloma. Sequencing was carried out using a population of CD138-negative cells sorted from bone marrow. In light of the paper, this sample's cell subset or site label describes: bone marrow mononuclear cells depleted of CD138+ plasma/myeloma cells by negative magnetic selection.

Read as DNA, the sequence is TGTGCCAGCAGCTTGGAGAGGGGCACAGATACGCAGTATTTT. Translated, this gives CASSLERGTDTQYF. The V and J segments used are TRBV5-4 and TRBJ2-3, and TRBD2 may be the D gene, going by 5 matching bases. Deletion took 0 bases off V and 1 base off J, with a span of 6 bases between the germline ends. The germline V gene (reference sequence) supplies CDR1 SGHNT and CDR2 YYREEE. From the cysteine through the phenylalanine, the CDR3 covers 14 amino acids. The retained sequence is limited to the CDR3, 42 bases, with the frame set at the first base.